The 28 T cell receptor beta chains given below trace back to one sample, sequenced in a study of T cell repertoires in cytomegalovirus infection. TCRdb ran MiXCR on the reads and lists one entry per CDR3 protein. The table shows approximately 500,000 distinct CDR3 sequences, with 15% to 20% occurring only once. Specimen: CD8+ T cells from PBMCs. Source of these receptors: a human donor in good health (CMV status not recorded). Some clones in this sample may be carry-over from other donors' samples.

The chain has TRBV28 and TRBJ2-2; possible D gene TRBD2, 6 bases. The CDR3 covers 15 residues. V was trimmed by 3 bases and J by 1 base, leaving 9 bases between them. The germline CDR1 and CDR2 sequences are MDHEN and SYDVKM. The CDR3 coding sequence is TGTGCCAGCAGTTTTAGGAGGGAGAACACCGGGGAGCTGTTTTTT. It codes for CASSFRRENTGELFF.

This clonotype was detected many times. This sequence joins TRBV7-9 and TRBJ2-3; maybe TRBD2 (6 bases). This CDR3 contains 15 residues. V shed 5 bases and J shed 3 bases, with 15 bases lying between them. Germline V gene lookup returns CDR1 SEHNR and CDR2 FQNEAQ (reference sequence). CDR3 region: CASSPRDFRTDTQYF. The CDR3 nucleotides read TGTGCCAGCAGCCCCCGGGACTTCCGAACAGATACGCAGTATTTT.

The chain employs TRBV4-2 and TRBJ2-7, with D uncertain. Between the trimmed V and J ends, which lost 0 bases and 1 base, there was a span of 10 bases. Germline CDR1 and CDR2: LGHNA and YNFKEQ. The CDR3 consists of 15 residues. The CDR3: CASSQEERNSYEQYF. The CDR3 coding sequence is TGTGCCAGCAGCCAAGAAGAAAGAAATTCCTACGAGCAGTACTTC.

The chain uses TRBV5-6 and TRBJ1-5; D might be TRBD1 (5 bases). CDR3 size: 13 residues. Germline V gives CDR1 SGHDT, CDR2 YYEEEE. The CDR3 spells CDKQGYSNQPQHF. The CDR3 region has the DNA TGTGACAAGCAGGGATATAGCAATCAGCCCCAGCATTTT.

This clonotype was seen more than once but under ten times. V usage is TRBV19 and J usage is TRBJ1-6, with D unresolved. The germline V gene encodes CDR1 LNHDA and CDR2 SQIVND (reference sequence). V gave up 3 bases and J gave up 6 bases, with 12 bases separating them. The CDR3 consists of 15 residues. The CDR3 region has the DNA TGTGCCAGTAGTATCTTCGGGAACACTAATTCACCCCTCCACTTT. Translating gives CASSIFGNTNSPLHF.

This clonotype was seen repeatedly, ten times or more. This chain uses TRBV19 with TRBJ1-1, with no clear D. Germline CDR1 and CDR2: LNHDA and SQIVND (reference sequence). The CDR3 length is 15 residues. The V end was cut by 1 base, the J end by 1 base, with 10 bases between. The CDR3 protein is CASSIGGLGNTEAFF. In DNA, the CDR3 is TGTGCCAGTAGTATAGGAGGACTTGGGAACACTGAAGCTTTCTTT.

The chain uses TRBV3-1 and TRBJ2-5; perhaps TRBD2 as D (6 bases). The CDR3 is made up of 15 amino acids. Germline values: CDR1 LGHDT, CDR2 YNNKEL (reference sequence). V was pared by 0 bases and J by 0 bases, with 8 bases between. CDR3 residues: CASSQELADQETQYF. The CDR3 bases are TGTGCCAGCAGCCAAGAACTAGCAGACCAAGAGACCCAGTACTTC.

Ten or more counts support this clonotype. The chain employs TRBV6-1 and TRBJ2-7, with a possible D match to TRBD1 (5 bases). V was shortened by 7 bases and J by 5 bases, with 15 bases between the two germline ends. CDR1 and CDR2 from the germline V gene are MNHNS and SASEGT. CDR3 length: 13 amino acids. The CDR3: CASTSSRAHEQYF. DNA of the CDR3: TGTGCCAGCACCTCCTCCAGGGCCCACGAGCAGTACTTC.

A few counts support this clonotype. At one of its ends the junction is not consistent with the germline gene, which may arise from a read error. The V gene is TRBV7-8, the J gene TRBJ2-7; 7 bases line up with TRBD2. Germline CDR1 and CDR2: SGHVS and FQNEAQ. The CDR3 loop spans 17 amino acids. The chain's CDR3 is CVSSPTRVAGGNYEQYF. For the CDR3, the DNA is TGTGTCAGCAGCCCCACCCGGGTAGCGGGTGGGAATTACGAGCAGTACTTC.

This CDR3 reads CASSLHREAPDTQYF. In DNA, the CDR3 is TGTGCCAGCAGCCTCCATCGAGAGGCCCCAGATACGCAGTATTTT. V gene TRBV14 combines with J gene TRBJ2-3; D unresolved. CDR1 and CDR2 (germline): SGHDN, FVKESK. The CDR3 runs 15 residues. The V end lost 4 bases, the J end lost 4 bases, and 15 bases lay between the germline ends.

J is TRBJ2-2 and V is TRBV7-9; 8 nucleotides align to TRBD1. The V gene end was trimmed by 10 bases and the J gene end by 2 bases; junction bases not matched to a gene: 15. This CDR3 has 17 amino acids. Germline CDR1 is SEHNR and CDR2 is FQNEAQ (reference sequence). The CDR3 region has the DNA TGTGCCACCGGAGTGAAGACAGGGGATCCCAACACCGGGGAGCTGTTTTTT. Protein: CATGVKTGDPNTGELFF.

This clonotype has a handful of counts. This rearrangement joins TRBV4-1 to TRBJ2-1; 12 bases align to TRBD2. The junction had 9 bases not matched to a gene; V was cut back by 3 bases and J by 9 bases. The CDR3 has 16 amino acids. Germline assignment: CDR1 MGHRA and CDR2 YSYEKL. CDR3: CASSQASGGVVGEQFF. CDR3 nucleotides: TGCGCCAGCAGCCAGGCTAGCGGGGGGGTCGTAGGTGAGCAGTTCTTC.

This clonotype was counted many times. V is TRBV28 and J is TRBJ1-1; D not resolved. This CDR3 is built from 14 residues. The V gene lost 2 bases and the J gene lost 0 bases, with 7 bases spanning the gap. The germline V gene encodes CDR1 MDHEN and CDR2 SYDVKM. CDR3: CASSLGPLNTEAFF. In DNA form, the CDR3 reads TGTGCCAGCAGTTTAGGCCCTTTGAACACTGAAGCTTTCTTT.

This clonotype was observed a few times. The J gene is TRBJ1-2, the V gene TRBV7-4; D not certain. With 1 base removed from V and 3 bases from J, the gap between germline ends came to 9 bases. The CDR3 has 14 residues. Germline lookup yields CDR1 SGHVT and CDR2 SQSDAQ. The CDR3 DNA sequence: TGTGCCAGCAGCTTAGGGGCAGTCGACTATGGCTACACCTTC. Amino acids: CASSLGAVDYGYTF. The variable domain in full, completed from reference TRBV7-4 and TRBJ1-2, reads GAGVSQSPRYKVAKRGRDVALRCDSISGHVTLYWYRQTLGQGSEVLTYSQSDAQRDKSGRPSGRFSAERPERSVSTLKIQRTEQGDSAVYLCASSLGAVDYGYTFGSGTRLTVV.

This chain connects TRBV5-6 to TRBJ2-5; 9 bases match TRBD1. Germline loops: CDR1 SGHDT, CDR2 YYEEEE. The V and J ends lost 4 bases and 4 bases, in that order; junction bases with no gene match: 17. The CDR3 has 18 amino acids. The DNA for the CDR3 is TGTGCCAGCAGCCCTGGCTTGAACTACAGGGGGCCAGGAGAGACCCAGTACTTC. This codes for CASSPGLNYRGPGETQYF. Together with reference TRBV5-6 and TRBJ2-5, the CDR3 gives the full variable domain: DAGVTQSPTHLIKTRGQQVTLRCSPKSGHDTVSWYQQALGQGPQFIFQYYEEEERQRGNFPDRFSGHQFPNYSSELNVNALLLGDSALYLCASSPGLNYRGPGETQYFGPGTRLLVL.

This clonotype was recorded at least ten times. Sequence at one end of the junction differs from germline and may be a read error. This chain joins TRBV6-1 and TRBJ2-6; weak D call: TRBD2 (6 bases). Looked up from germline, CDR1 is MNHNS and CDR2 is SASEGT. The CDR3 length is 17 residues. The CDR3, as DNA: TGTGCCAGCAGTGAATGGGGAGGAGCGGCTGGTGCCAACGTCCTGACTTTC. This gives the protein CASSEWGGAAGANVLTF.

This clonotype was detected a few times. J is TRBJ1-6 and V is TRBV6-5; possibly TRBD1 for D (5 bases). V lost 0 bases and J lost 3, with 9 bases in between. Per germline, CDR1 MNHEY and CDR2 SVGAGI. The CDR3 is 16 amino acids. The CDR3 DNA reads TGTGCCAGCAGTTACTCAACAGGCGACTATAATTCACCCCTCCACTTT. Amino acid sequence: CASSYSTGDYNSPLHF.

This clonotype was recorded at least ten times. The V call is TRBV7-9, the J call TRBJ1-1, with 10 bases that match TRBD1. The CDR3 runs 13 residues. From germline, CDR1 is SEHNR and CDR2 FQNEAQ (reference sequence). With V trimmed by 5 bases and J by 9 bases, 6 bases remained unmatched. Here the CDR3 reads CASSPRQGAKAFF. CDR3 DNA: TGTGCCAGCAGCCCAAGACAGGGGGCTAAAGCTTTCTTT.

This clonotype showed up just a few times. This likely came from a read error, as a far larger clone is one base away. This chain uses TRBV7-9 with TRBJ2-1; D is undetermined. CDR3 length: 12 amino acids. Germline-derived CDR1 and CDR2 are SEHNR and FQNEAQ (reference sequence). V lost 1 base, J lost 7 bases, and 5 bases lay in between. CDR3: CASSLVANEQFF. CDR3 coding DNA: TGTGCCAGCAGCTTAGTGGCGAATGAGCAGTTCTTC.

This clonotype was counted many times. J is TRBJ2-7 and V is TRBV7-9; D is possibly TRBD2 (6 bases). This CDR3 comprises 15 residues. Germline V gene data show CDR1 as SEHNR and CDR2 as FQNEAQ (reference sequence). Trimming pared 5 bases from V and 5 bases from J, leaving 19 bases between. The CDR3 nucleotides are TGTGCCAGCAGCCCCCCCCGGGCGGGGCCCCACGAGCAGTACTTC. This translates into CASSPPRAGPHEQYF. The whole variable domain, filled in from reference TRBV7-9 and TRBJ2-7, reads DTGVSQNPRHKITKRGQNVTFRCDPISEHNRLYWYRQTLGQGPEFLTYFQNEAQLEKSRLLSDRFSAERPKGSFSTLEIQRTEQGDSAMYLCASSPPRAGPHEQYFGPGTRLTVT.

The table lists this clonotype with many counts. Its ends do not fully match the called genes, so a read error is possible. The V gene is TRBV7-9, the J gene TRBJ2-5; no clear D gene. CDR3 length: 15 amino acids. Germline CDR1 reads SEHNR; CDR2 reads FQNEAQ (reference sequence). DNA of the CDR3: TGTGCCAGCAGCGCCAAGTTGACCCACCAGGAGACCCAGTACTTC. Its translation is CASSAKLTHQETQYF. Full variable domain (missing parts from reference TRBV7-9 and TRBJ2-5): DTGVSQNPRHKITKRGQNVTFRCDPISEHNRLYWYRQTLGQGPEFLTYFQNEAQLEKSRLLSDRFSAERPKGSFSTLEIQRTEQGDSAMYLCASSAKLTHQETQYFGPGTRLLVL.

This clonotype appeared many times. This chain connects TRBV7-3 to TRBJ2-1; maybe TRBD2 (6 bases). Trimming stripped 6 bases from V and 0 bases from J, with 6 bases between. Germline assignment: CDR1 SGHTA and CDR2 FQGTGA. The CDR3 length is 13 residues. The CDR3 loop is CASSSGSYNEQFF. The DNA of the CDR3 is TGTGCCAGCAGTAGCGGCTCCTACAATGAGCAGTTCTTC.

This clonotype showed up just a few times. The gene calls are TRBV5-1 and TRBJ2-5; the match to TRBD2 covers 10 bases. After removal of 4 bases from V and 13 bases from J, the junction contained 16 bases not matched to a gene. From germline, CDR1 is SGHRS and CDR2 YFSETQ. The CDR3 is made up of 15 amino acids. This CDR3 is CASSPRLAGVRDGYF. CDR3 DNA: TGCGCCAGCAGCCCCAGACTAGCGGGTGTAAGAGACGGGTACTTC.

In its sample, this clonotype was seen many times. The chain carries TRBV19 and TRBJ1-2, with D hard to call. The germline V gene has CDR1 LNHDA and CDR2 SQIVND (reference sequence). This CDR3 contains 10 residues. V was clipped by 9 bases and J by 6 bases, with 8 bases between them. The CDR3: CASLKDGYTF. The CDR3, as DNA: TGTGCCAGCCTTAAAGATGGCTACACCTTC.

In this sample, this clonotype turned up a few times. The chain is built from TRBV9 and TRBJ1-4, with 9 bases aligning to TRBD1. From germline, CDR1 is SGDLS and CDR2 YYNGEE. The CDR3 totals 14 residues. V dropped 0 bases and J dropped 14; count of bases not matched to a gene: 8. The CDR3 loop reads CASSVGDRAIGLFF. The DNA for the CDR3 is TGTGCCAGCAGCGTAGGGGACAGGGCGATTGGGCTGTTTTTT. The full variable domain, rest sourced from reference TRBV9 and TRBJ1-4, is DSGVTQTPKHLITATGQRVTLRCSPRSGDLSVYWYQQSLDQGLQFLIQYYNGEERAKGNILERFSAQQFPDLHSELNLSSLELGDSALYFCASSVGDRAIGLFFGSGTQLSVL.

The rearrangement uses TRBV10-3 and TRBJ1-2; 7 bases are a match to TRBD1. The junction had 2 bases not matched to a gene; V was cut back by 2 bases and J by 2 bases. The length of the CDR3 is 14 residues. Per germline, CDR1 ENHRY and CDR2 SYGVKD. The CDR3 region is CAISENRGNYGYTF. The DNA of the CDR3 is TGTGCCATCAGTGAGAACAGGGGAAACTATGGCTACACCTTC.

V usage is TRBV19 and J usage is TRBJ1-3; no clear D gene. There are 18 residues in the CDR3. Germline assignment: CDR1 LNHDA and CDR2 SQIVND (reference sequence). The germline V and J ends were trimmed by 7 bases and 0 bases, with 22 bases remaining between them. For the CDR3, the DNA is TGTGCCAGTAACCACCCAAAGAGGACCTTTTCCTCTGGAAACACCATATATTTT. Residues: CASNHPKRTFSSGNTIYF.

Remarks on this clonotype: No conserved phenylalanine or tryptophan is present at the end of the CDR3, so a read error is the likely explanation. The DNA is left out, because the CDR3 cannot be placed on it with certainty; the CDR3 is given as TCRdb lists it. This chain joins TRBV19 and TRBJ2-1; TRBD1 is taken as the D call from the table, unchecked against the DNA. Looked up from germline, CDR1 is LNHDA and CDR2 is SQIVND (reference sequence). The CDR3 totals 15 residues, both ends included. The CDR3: CASSIVTGQTNEQLL.